Each of the 23 T cell receptor beta chains below was sequenced from the same sample in a study of T cell clonotyping in hematopoietic cell transplantation. Stated time point: recipient sample about 28 days before transplant, after cytoreduction. Data came from immunoSEQ multiplex PCR; TCRdb stores just in-frame clones and leaves some out. Of about 28,000 clones in the sample, roughly 91% were seen once. The sequencing here drew on peripheral blood mononuclear cells, taken before stem cell transplant. The receptors derive from a man aged 50 to 60 with acute myeloid leukemia. Some clones in this sample may be carry-over from other donors' samples.

This chain uses TRBV7-7 with TRBJ2-5, with 7 bases that match TRBD1. V lost 5 bases and J lost 5; bases outside the gene matches: 8. The CDR3 has 14 residues. The V gene's germline CDR1 is SSHAT and CDR2 FNYEAQ (reference sequence). This CDR3 reads CASSVGQALETQYF. The CDR3 nucleotides read TGTGCCAGCAGCGTCGGACAGGCTCTGGAGACCCAGTACTTC.

This clone appeared a few times. The gene calls are TRBV4-3 and TRBJ1-2, with unresolved D. The CDR3 has 13 amino acids. The V gene's germline CDR1 is LGHNA and CDR2 YSLEER. V lost 0 bases and J 4 bases, leaving 6 bases between the germline ends. The CDR3 bases are TGCGCCAGCAGCCAAGACGGTGCCTATGGCTACACCTTC. Translating it yields CASSQDGAYGYTF.

V and J are TRBV2 and TRBJ1-2; no definite D call. V was cut by 2 bases and J by 4 bases, with 5 bases left in between. The germline V gene encodes CDR1 SNHLY and CDR2 FYNNEI. There are 12 residues in the CDR3. The CDR3 reads CASSERRYGYTF. As DNA, the CDR3 is TGTGCCAGCAGTGAAAGACGCTATGGCTACACCTTC.

The rearrangement uses TRBV6-1 and TRBJ1-2; 7 nucleotides match TRBD1. Germline V CDR1 and CDR2: MNHNS, SASEGT. Unmatched junction bases numbered 3, after V lost 1 base and J lost 7 bases. The CDR3 totals 13 residues. CDR3 sequence reads: CASSEEGARGYTF. In DNA form, the CDR3 reads TGTGCCAGCAGTGAAGAGGGGGCGCGTGGCTACACCTTC.

The J gene is TRBJ2-7, the V gene TRBV11-2; 9 bases are a match to TRBD2. CDR1 is SGHAT, CDR2 FQNNGV, per germline. Germline trimming cut 1 base from V and 2 bases from J; bases unmatched to any gene: 0. The CDR3 spans 14 residues. The CDR3 DNA reads as TGTGCCAGCAGCTTAGTAGCGGGAGCCTACGAGCAGTACTTC. It is translated as CASSLVAGAYEQYF.

The rearrangement joins TRBV5-1 to TRBJ1-4, with 7 positions matching TRBD1. Trimming removed 4 bases from V and 7 bases from J; junction bases left unmatched: 13. The germline V gene has CDR1 SGHRS and CDR2 YFSETQ. This CDR3 region has 16 residues. This CDR3 reads CASSLDRGGAGEKLFF. CDR3 sequence (DNA): TGCGCCAGCAGCCTTGACCGAGGGGGCGCGGGTGAAAAACTGTTTTTT. Full variable domain (missing parts from reference TRBV5-1 and TRBJ1-4): KAGVTQTPRYLIKTRGQQVTLSCSPISGHRSVSWYQQTPGQGLQFLFEYFSETQRNKGNFPGRFSGRQFSNSRSEMNVSTLELGDSALYLCASSLDRGGAGEKLFFGSGTQLSVL.

The chain is built from TRBV6-1 and TRBJ1-3; weak D call: TRBD1 (5 bases). Per the germline V gene, CDR1 is MNHNS and CDR2 is SASEGT. V lost 3 bases, J lost 0 bases, and 9 bases lay in between. The CDR3 consists of 15 residues. The CDR3 DNA follows: TGTGCCAGCAGTGAGGGACTCCGCTCTGGAAACACCATATATTTT. Protein product: CASSEGLRSGNTIYF.

The rearrangement uses TRBV27 and TRBJ1-5; no reliable D call. Trimming left V 4 bases short and J 0 bases short, with 7 bases between. The CDR3 consists of 14 residues. The germline CDR1 and CDR2 sequences are MNHEY and SMNVEV (reference sequence). The CDR3 bases are TGTGCCAGCAGTTGGACCTATAGCAATCAGCCCCAGCATTTT. This sequence encodes CASSWTYSNQPQHF.

This chain connects TRBV6-5 to TRBJ2-1; 7 bases line up with TRBD1. This CDR3 has 14 residues. The germline V gene encodes CDR1 MNHEY and CDR2 SVGAGI. V lost 2 bases, J lost 5 bases, and 3 bases stayed unmatched. This chain's CDR3 is CASSYRDSDNEQFF. CDR3 nucleotides: TGTGCCAGCAGTTACCGGGACAGTGACAATGAGCAGTTCTTC.

The chain has TRBV7-2 and TRBJ2-6; D is ambiguous. The CDR3 totals 14 residues. Germline CDR1 SGHTA, CDR2 FQGNSA. Trimming shortened V by 5 bases and J by 2 bases, and 7 bases separated the two germline ends. The CDR3 bases are TGTGCCAGCAGCATAACCCCTGGGGCCAACGTCCTGACTTTC. Translated: CASSITPGANVLTF.

The V call is TRBV7-2, the J call TRBJ2-7; 8 bases are shared with TRBD2. The trim removed 6 bases at V and 10 bases at J, leaving 14 bases unmatched. Germline loops: CDR1 SGHTA, CDR2 FQGNSA. The CDR3 has 14 amino acids. CDR3 in DNA: TGTGCCAGCAGGCCGGGTGGGCGGGAGGTCTCCCAGTACTTC. Its protein is CASRPGGREVSQYF.

This chain uses TRBV27 with TRBJ2-1, with a tentative D call TRBD1 (6 bases). The V and J ends lost 8 bases and 0 bases respectively, with 8 bases between them. Germline CDR1 reads MNHEY; CDR2 reads SMNVEV (reference sequence). This CDR3 contains 13 residues. The CDR3 DNA is TGTGCCAGCCAGGGGTTCTCCTACAATGAGCAGTTCTTC. This sequence encodes CASQGFSYNEQFF.

The chain carries TRBV27 and TRBJ2-3; 13 nucleotides agree with TRBD2. This CDR3 comprises 16 residues. V gave up 4 bases and J gave up 4 bases; unmatched junction bases: 5. Germline loops: CDR1 MNHEY, CDR2 SMNVEV (reference sequence). The CDR3 DNA is TGTGCCAGCAGTTCCGGGACTAGCGGGACCCCAGATACGCAGTATTTT. It specifies CASSSGTSGTPDTQYF.

The rearrangement links TRBV6-6 to TRBJ1-1; D not resolved. Germline V gives CDR1 MNHNY, CDR2 SVGAGI (reference sequence). Trimming shortened V by 5 bases and J by 0 bases, and 13 bases separated the two germline ends. This CDR3 region has 15 residues. CDR3 residues: CASSRADGMNTEAFF. CDR3 nucleotides: TGTGCCAGCAGTCGCGCGGACGGGATGAACACTGAAGCTTTCTTT.

This clone was found a few times. The chain employs TRBV6-1 and TRBJ1-1; D is undetermined. The CDR3 loop spans 13 amino acids. Germline values: CDR1 MNHNS, CDR2 SASEGT. The V and J ends lost 8 bases and 5 bases respectively, with 15 bases between them. In DNA, the CDR3 is TGTGCCAGCGGCCAAGAGATGGGAACTGAAGCTTTCTTT. Translating gives CASGQEMGTEAFF.

J is TRBJ2-3 and V is TRBV27; either TRBD1 or TRBD2 may supply D (5 bases each). V lost 5 bases and J lost 0, with 12 bases in between. The CDR3 is 15 amino acids. CDR1 MNHEY and CDR2 SMNVEV come from the germline V gene (reference sequence). CDR3 nucleotides: TGTGCCAGCAGTCCCTGGGACGGGAGCACAGATACGCAGTATTTT. Protein: CASSPWDGSTDTQYF.

This chain connects TRBV10-3 to TRBJ2-3; 8 nucleotides match TRBD1. The CDR3 is made up of 15 amino acids. Germline CDR1 is ENHRY and CDR2 is SYGVKD. With V trimmed by 5 bases and J by 6 bases, 10 bases remained unmatched. In DNA form, the CDR3 reads TGTGCCATCAGTCGACAGGGGTTGGGGCAGGATACGCAGTATTTT. As protein: CAISRQGLGQDTQYF.

The chain employs TRBV6-5 and TRBJ1-2; D is unresolved. Trimming cost V 6 bases and J 7 bases, with 15 bases left between them. The CDR3 has 13 amino acids. Germline V CDR1 and CDR2: MNHEY, SVGAGI. As DNA, the CDR3 is TGTGCCAGCAGCCTTGACCCCTCGGCTGGCTACACCTTC. Translated, it gives CASSLDPSAGYTF.

The genes are TRBV5-1 and TRBJ2-3; 7 bases are a match to TRBD2. This CDR3 region has 14 residues. The V and J ends lost 3 bases and 6 bases, in that order; junction bases with no gene match: 7. The germline CDR1 and CDR2 sequences are SGHRS and YFSETQ. The chain's CDR3 is CASSYSGVGDTQYF. CDR3 coding DNA: TGCGCCAGCAGCTACAGCGGGGTAGGGGATACGCAGTATTTT.

V and J are TRBV7-6 and TRBJ1-2, with D possibly matching TRBD1 (5 bases). Germline values: CDR1 SGHVS, CDR2 FNYEAQ. The CDR3 is made up of 16 amino acids. Trimming pared 5 bases from V and 3 bases from J, leaving 19 bases between. The CDR3 DNA follows: TGTGCCAGCAGCGCAAGTCACTCAGGGATGGACTATGGCTACACCTTC. It encodes CASSASHSGMDYGYTF. The complete variable domain, with remaining parts taken from reference TRBV7-6 and TRBJ1-2, reads GAGVSQSPRYKVTKRGQDVALRCDPISGHVSLYWYRQALGQGPEFLTYFNYEAQQDKSGLPNDRFSAERPEGSISTLTIQRTEQRDSAMYRCASSASHSGMDYGYTFGSGTRLTVV.

This clone was picked up a small number of times. J is TRBJ2-6 and V is TRBV4-3; D is possibly TRBD1 (6 bases). Trimming cost V 1 base and J 1 base, with 11 bases left between them. The CDR3 is 17 residues long. CDR1 and CDR2 (germline): LGHNA, YSLEER. CDR3 loop: CASSQGEQGSGANVLTF. CDR3 in DNA: TGCGCCAGCAGCCAAGGGGAACAGGGATCTGGGGCCAACGTCCTGACTTTC.

This clone was observed once. This chain connects TRBV11-2 to TRBJ2-3; weak D call: TRBD2 (5 bases). The V gene lost 1 base and the J gene lost 1 base, with 12 bases spanning the gap. Germline CDR1 reads SGHAT; CDR2 reads FQNNGV. CDR3 length: 16 residues. CDR3 in amino acids: CASSLVGVRGTDTQYF. DNA for the CDR3: TGTGCCAGCAGCTTAGTGGGCGTGAGGGGCACAGATACGCAGTATTTT. Combining the CDR3 with reference TRBV11-2 and TRBJ2-3 gives the whole variable domain EAGVAQSPRYKIIEKRQSVAFWCNPISGHATLYWYQQILGQGPKLLIQFQNNGVVDDSQLPKDRFSAERLKGVDSTLKIQPAKLEDSAVYLCASSLVGVRGTDTQYFGPGTRLTVL.

The J gene is TRBJ2-7, the V gene TRBV28; either TRBD1 or TRBD2 may fit D (5 bases each). Trimming removed 4 bases from V and 0 bases from J, with 10 bases in between. The CDR3 sequence is 14 residues long. Germline values: CDR1 MDHEN, CDR2 SYDVKM. The CDR3, as DNA: TGTGCCAGCAGTTCGGCAGGGAGCTCCTACGAGCAGTACTTC. Its translation is CASSSAGSSYEQYF.